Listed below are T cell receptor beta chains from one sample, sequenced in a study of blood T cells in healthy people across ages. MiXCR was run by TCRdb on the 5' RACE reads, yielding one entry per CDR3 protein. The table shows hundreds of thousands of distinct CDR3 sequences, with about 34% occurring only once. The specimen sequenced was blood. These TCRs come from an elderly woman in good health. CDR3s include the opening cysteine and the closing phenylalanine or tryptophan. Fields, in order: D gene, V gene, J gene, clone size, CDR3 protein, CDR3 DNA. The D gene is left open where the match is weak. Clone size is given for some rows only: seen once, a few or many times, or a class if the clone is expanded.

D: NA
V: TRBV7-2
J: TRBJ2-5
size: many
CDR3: CASSLAGKREETQYF
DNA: TGTGCCAGCAGCTTAGCCGGCAAAAGAGAAGAGACCCAGTACTTC

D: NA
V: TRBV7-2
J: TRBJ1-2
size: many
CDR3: CASSPMVGDYTF
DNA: TGTGCCAGCAGCCCAATGGTAGGGGACTACACCTTC

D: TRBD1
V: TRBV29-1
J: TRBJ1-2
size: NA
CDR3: CSAFGQGDGYTF
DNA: TGCAGCGCGTTCGGACAGGGGGATGGCTACACCTTC

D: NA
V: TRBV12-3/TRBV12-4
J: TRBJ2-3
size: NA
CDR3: CASSRRPSADTQYF
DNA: TGTGCCAGCAGCCGAAGACCCAGCGCAGATACGCAGTATTTT

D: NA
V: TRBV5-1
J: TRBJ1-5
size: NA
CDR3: CASSLGGMGQPQHF
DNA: TGCGCCAGCAGCTTGGGGGGGATGGGACAGCCCCAGCATTTT

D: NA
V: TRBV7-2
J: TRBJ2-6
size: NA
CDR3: CANSFSGANVLTF
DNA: TGTGCCAACAGCTTTTCTGGGGCCAACGTCCTGACTTTC

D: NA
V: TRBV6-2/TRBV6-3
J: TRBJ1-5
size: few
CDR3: CASSYQPGTPSNQPQHF
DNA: TGTGCCAGCAGTTACCAGCCCGGGACACCGAGCAATCAGCCCCAGCATTTT

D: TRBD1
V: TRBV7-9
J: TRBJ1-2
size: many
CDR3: CASSLYPGGIIRNYGYTF
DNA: TGTGCCAGCAGCTTATACCCAGGGGGGATCATCCGAAACTATGGCTACACCTTC

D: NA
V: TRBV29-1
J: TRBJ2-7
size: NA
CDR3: CSAEEAYEQYF
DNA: TGCAGCGCCGAGGAGGCCTACGAGCAGTACTTC

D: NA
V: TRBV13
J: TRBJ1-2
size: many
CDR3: CASSLNPLGGLGYTF
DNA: TGTGCCAGCAGCTTAAACCCCCTGGGGGGTCTTGGCTACACCTTC

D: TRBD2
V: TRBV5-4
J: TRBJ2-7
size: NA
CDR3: CASSTGLAGGYNEQYF
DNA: TGTGCCAGCAGCACGGGACTAGCGGGGGGTTACAATGAGCAGTACTTC

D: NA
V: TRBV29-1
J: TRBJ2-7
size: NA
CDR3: CSVEESQRSEQYF
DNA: TGCAGCGTTGAAGAAAGCCAGAGAAGCGAGCAGTACTTC

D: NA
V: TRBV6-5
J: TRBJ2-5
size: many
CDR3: CASSTGYRETQYF
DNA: TGTGCCAGCAGTACAGGGTATCGAGAGACCCAGTACTTC

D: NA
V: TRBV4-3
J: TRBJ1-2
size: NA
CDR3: CASSPGQTANYGYTF
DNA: TGCGCCAGCAGCCCCGGACAGACAGCTAACTATGGCTACACCTTC

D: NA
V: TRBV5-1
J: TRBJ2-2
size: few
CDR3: CASSLDTAAGELFF
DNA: TGCGCCAGCAGCTTAGACACCGCGGCAGGGGAGCTGTTTTTT

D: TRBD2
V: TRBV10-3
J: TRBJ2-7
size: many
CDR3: CAIRSSSGGNYEQYF
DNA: TGTGCCATCAGATCTTCTAGCGGGGGGAACTACGAGCAGTACTTC

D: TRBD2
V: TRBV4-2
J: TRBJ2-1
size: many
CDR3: CASSQVGGGRSSYNEQFF
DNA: TGTGCCAGCAGCCAAGTTGGCGGGGGGCGGAGCTCCTACAATGAGCAGTTCTTC

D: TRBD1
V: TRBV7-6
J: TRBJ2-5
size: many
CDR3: CASSLPETGGSGETQYF
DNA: TGTGCCAGCAGCTTACCTGAGACAGGGGGCAGTGGAGAGACCCAGTACTTC

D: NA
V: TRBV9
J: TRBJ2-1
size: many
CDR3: CASSVALGGEQFF
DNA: TGTGCCAGCAGCGTAGCTCTGGGGGGAGAGCAGTTCTTC

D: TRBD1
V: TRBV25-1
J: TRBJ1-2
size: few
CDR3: CASSASTDRGYGYTF
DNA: TGTGCCAGCAGTGCTTCCACCGACAGGGGATATGGCTACACCTTC

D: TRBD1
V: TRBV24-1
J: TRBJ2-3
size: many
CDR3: CATSDSGQGTDTQYF
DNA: TGTGCCACCAGTGACTCGGGACAGGGCACAGATACGCAGTATTTT

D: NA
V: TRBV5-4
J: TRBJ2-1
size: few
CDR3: CASSDPTGPTSSNSGYNEQFF
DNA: TGTGCCAGCAGCGACCCGACAGGGCCGACTAGCTCCAACTCAGGTTACAATGAGCAGTTCTTC

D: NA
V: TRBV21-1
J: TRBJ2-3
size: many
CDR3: CASSNWQGADTQYF
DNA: TGTGCCAGCAGCAACTGGCAGGGGGCAGATACGCAGTATTTT

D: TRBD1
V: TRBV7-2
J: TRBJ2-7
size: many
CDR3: CASSFLGGLSDEQYF
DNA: TGTGCCAGCAGCTTTCTAGGGGGCCTTTCGGACGAGCAGTACTTC

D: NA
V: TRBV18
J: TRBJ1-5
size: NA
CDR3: CASSPTTSPNQPQHF
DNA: TGTGCCAGCTCACCTACTACAAGCCCAAATCAGCCCCAGCATTTT

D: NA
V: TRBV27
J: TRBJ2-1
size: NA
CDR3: CASSSARGSSYNEQFF
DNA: TGTGCCAGCAGTTCTGCAAGGGGTAGCTCCTACAATGAGCAGTTCTTC

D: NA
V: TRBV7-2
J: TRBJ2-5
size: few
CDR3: CASSFWGGPTETQYF
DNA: TGTGCCAGCAGCTTCTGGGGGGGCCCGACGGAGACCCAGTACTTC